The next 12 T cell receptor beta chains were all read from a single sample in a study of blood T cells in healthy people across ages. Using a J-beta primer mix together with a sample-barcoded 5' primer, a second PCR was run for roughly 7 to 11 cycles. One entry per CDR3 protein results from TCRdb running MiXCR on the 5' RACE reads. Of around 2 million distinct CDR3 sequences in the sample, about 39% were seen once. Sequencing was done on a sample of blood. Receptors originate from a human donor in good health.

The gene calls are TRBV6-2 or TRBV6-3 and TRBJ2-1, with TRBD2 matching 9 bases. V lost 0 bases to trimming and J lost 0 bases; unmatched junction nucleotides: 12. The CDR3 runs 20 residues. CDR1 is MNHEY, CDR2 SVGEGT, per germline. The CDR3 protein is CASSYSIAGGWRSSYNEQFF. The CDR3 DNA reads as TGTGCCAGCAGTTACTCGATTGCGGGGGGGTGGCGTTCCTCCTACAATGAGCAGTTCTTC.

The chain recombines TRBV5-1 with TRBJ1-6, with unresolved D. Germline V gene sequence: CDR1 SGHRS, CDR2 YFSETQ. The CDR3 contains 13 residues. V gave up 0 bases and J gave up 8 bases, with 6 bases separating them. CDR3 bases: TGCGCCAGCAGCTTGGCCAAGGATTCACCCCTCCACTTT. This gives the protein CASSLAKDSPLHF.

V usage is TRBV20-1 and J usage is TRBJ2-7; 8 nucleotides align to TRBD2. This CDR3 is built from 14 residues. After removal of 3 bases from V and 1 base from J, the junction contained 5 bases not matched to a gene. In germline, CDR1 is DFQATT, CDR2 SNEGSKA (reference sequence). This CDR3 reads CSARDKRGSYEQYF. The CDR3 DNA reads as TGCAGTGCTAGGGACAAGCGGGGGTCCTACGAGCAGTACTTC.

Many counts were recorded for this clonotype. The CDR3 reads CASSGLGTGPQVVQQFF. CDR3 bases: TGCGCCAGCAGCGGGCTGGGAACAGGCCCCCAGGTCGTCCAGCAGTTCTTC. J is TRBJ2-1 and V is TRBV4-3, with D tentatively TRBD1 (5 bases). V lost 5 bases, J lost 11 bases, and 28 bases lay in between. The CDR3 covers 17 residues. Germline V gene data show CDR1 as LGHNA and CDR2 as YSLEER.

This chain uses TRBV5-1 with TRBJ1-1; D uncertain. The CDR3 runs to 15 residues. Germline V lookup: CDR1 SGHRS, CDR2 YFSETQ. The V end lost 3 bases, the J end lost 4 bases, and 16 bases lay between the germline ends. CDR3 sequence: CASSSAGLRGTEAFF. In DNA form, the CDR3 reads TGCGCCAGCAGCTCGGCCGGCCTCCGGGGCACTGAAGCTTTCTTT.

The chain uses TRBV5-1 and TRBJ2-3, with a weak D call TRBD1 (6 bases). This CDR3 is built from 16 residues. V was trimmed by 4 bases and J by 2 bases, leaving 17 bases between them. CDR1 and CDR2 (germline): SGHRS, YFSETQ. The CDR3 loop reads CASSDQGHRTTDTQYF. DNA for the CDR3: TGCGCCAGCAGCGACCAGGGACATCGGACCACAGATACGCAGTATTTT.

This clonotype has just a few counts. The V and J genes are TRBV7-2 and TRBJ2-5, with TRBD1 matching over 8 bases. The CDR3 is 16 residues long. Germline V gene sequence: CDR1 SGHTA, CDR2 FQGNSA. V was clipped by 5 bases and J by 7 bases; unmatched bases: 15. The CDR3 loop reads CASSAPRGQGAGTQYF. The DNA for the CDR3 is TGTGCCAGCAGCGCCCCCAGGGGGCAGGGGGCTGGGACCCAGTACTTC.

Worth noting for this clonotype: At one of its ends the junction is not consistent with the germline gene, which may arise from a read error. The chain links TRBV2 to TRBJ2-4; maybe TRBD1 (5 bases). The CDR3 is made up of 18 amino acids. CDR1 is SNHLY and CDR2 is FYNNEI in the germline V gene. Here the CDR3 DNA reads TGTGCCGGCAGTGTCGTCAGGGAAGTCAGTATAGCCAAAAACATTCAGTACTTC. This codes for CAGSVVREVSIAKNIQYF. The full variable domain, with the rest looked up from reference TRBV2 and TRBJ2-4, is EPEVTQTPSHQVTQMGQEVILRCVPISNHLYFYWYRQILGQKVEFLVSFYNNEISEKSEIFDDQFSVERPDGSNFTLKIRSTKLEDSAMYFCAGSVVREVSIAKNIQYFGAGTRLSVL.

A single count supports this clonotype. The V call is TRBV5-5, the J call TRBJ1-1, with D tentatively TRBD1 (5 bases). CDR1 is SGHKS, CDR2 YYEKEE, per germline (reference sequence). The V end was cut by 0 bases, the J end by 0 bases, with 6 bases between. The CDR3 spans 14 residues. The CDR3 spells CASSLVDMNTEAFF. CDR3 in DNA: TGTGCCAGCAGCTTGGTGGACATGAACACTGAAGCTTTCTTT.

This clonotype was seen only a few times. The V call is TRBV6-6, the J call TRBJ1-2; 8 bases match TRBD1. CDR3 length: 14 amino acids. Germline lookup yields CDR1 MNHNY and CDR2 SVGAGI (reference sequence). With 5 bases clipped from V and 13 bases from J, the junction kept 15 bases outside the gene matches. The CDR3 coding sequence is TGTGCCAGCAGTCCGACGAACCCCGACAGGGGAGCCACCTTC. This gives the protein CASSPTNPDRGATF.

Many counts were recorded for this clonotype. The chain links TRBV24-1 to TRBJ2-5; 7 bases are a match to TRBD1. The CDR3 runs 15 residues. Germline trimming cut 1 base from V and 3 bases from J; bases unmatched to any gene: 4. The germline gives CDR1 KGHDR, CDR2 SFDVKD. In DNA form, the CDR3 reads TGTGCCACCAGTGATTTACGCACAGGGGAAGAGACCCAGTACTTC. As protein: CATSDLRTGEETQYF.

This clonotype came up a few times. V gene TRBV20-1 combines with J gene TRBJ1-2; weak D call: TRBD1 (5 bases). The CDR3 is 12 residues long. The germline V gene encodes CDR1 DFQATT and CDR2 SNEGSKA (reference sequence). Trimming pared 3 bases from V and 4 bases from J, leaving 9 bases between. CDR3 bases: TGCAGTGCTAGGAGACAGCTCTATGGCTACACCTTC. It codes for CSARRQLYGYTF.